Listed here is a single TCR beta chain. What it binds is not known. Germline V gene sequence: CDR1 SQVTM, CDR2 ANQGSEA. The CDR3 spans 12 residues. This sample is part of a study of CXCR3-negative and CXCR3-positive naive CD8 T cells. Notes on the study in general: Cryopreserved PBMCs had partly decreased CXCR3 expression; fresh PBMCs were used in most assays. Hydrophobicity of TRB CDR3s was greater in CXCR3-positive naive cells than in CXCR3-negative naive cells.

Researchers prepared the TRB cDNA libraries using 5' RACE with UMI labels. TCRdb reprocessed the 5' RACE reads, with one entry per CDR3 protein and no DNA. Recorded for this sample: around 110,000 distinct CDR3 sequences. Sequenced sample: naive CXCR3+ CD8+ T cells from blood. Noted subset: CD45RO-CCR7+CD27+CD95- naive CD8+ T cells expressing CXCR3 (TNR3+). This chain links TRBV29-1 with TRBJ1-2. The sequence derives from a human donor in good health. Some clones in this sample may be carry-over from other donors' samples. The CDR3 protein is CSVGGNDYGYTF.